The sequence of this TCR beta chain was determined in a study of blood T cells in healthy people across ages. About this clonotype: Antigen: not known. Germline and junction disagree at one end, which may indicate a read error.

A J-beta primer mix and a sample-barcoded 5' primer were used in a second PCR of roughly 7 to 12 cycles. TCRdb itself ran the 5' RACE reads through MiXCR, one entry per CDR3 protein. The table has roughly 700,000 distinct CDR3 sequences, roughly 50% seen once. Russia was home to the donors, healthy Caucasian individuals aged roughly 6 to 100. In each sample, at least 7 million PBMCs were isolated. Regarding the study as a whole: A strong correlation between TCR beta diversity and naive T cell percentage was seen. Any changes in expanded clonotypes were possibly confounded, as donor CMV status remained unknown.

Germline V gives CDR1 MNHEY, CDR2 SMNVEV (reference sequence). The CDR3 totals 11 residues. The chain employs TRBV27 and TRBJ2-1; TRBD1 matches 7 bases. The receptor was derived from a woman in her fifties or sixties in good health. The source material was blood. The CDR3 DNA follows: TGTGCCTGCAGGAGTAAGACAGGGCGGTTCTTC. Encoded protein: CACRSKTGRFF.